These 30 T cell receptor beta chains share one sample of origin, sequenced in a study of regulatory T cells in long-lasting Graves disease. Researchers made TCR beta libraries by using iRepertoire HTBI primers and running Arm-PCR on CDR3 regions. MiXCR was run by TCRdb on the multiplex PCR reads, yielding one entry per CDR3 protein. The repertoire includes over 350,000 distinct CDR3 sequences, 12% to 15% of them detected once, and under 20% sits in the top ten. Time point denoted: newly diagnosed GD, antithyroid drugs for less than 3 months. Generation of the TCR library employed RNA extracted from PBMCs. This sample also appeared in a second study, on T cells in Graves' hyperthyroidism and ophthalmopathy.

The sample here was peripheral blood mononuclear cells (PBMCs), taken at new diagnosis, from a patient treated with antithyroid drugs. These receptors were obtained from a woman in her fifties or sixties with Graves disease.

The chain combines TRBV11-1 with TRBJ2-7; possibly TRBD2 for D (6 bases). CDR3 length: 16 residues. The germline CDR1 and CDR2 sequences are SGHAT and FQDESV (reference sequence). V lost 0 bases and J 3 bases, leaving 15 bases between the germline ends. The CDR3 nucleotides are TGTGCCAGCAGCTTAGCCGGGGGAATGGCGAGCTACGAGCAGTACTTC. The encoded protein is CASSLAGGMASYEQYF.

In this sample, this clonotype turned up a few times. The chain uses TRBV5-1 and TRBJ1-2; 8 nucleotides agree with TRBD1. The germline CDR1 and CDR2 sequences are SGHRS and YFSETQ. V was pared by 4 bases and J by 5 bases, with 7 bases of the junction left unmatched. This CDR3 region has 14 residues. The CDR3 coding sequence is TGCGCCAGCAGCAAGGACAGGGAGCTATATGGCTACACCTTC. This sequence encodes CASSKDRELYGYTF.

The chain joins TRBV5-1 to TRBJ2-1, with 14 bases identical to TRBD2. V was pared by 0 bases and J by 4 bases, with 6 bases of the junction left unmatched. The CDR3 consists of 18 residues. Germline CDR1 is SGHRS and CDR2 is YFSETQ. CDR3 residues: CASSLAGLAGVGYNEQFF. CDR3 coding DNA: TGCGCCAGCAGCTTGGCGGGACTAGCGGGAGTAGGTTACAATGAGCAGTTCTTC.

The chain combines TRBV7-3 with TRBJ2-7; D is undetermined. CDR1 SGHTA and CDR2 FQGTGA come from the germline V gene. The CDR3 runs to 14 residues. The V gene lost 5 bases and the J gene lost 0 bases, with 11 bases spanning the gap. CDR3 nucleotide sequence: TGTGCCAGCAGCCCAAGTATAGCCTCCTACGAGCAGTACTTC. It codes for CASSPSIASYEQYF.

Only a few counts were recorded for this clonotype. V gene TRBV5-1 combines with J gene TRBJ2-7; 13 nucleotides agree with TRBD2. The CDR3 consists of 21 residues. The ends lost 2 bases at V and 2 bases at J; junction bases unmatched: 19. The germline gives CDR1 SGHRS, CDR2 YFSETQ. Here the CDR3 DNA reads TGCGCCAGCAGCTTCCGTCCTCCGGGACAAATCACTAGCGGGAGGGCCTACGAGCAGTACTTC. Protein: CASSFRPPGQITSGRAYEQYF.

This clonotype has at least ten counts. The chain links TRBV9 to TRBJ2-1; 8 bases agree with TRBD2. The V and J ends lost 3 bases and 4 bases, in that order; junction bases with no gene match: 6. This CDR3 has 15 amino acids. Germline V lookup: CDR1 SGDLS, CDR2 YYNGEE. The CDR3 region has the DNA TGTGCCAGCAGCGGAGCTAGCGGGTTATACAATGAGCAGTTCTTC. Translating it yields CASSGASGLYNEQFF. Drawing the rest from reference TRBV9 and TRBJ2-1, the complete variable domain is DSGVTQTPKHLITATGQRVTLRCSPRSGDLSVYWYQQSLDQGLQFLIQYYNGEERAKGNILERFSAQQFPDLHSELNLSSLELGDSALYFCASSGASGLYNEQFFGPGTRLTVL.

This clonotype was counted many times. V usage is TRBV2 and J usage is TRBJ2-3; 7 bases match TRBD2. V shed 3 bases and J 5 bases; nucleotides not matched to a gene: 14. Germline lookup yields CDR1 SNHLY and CDR2 FYNNEI. This CDR3 has 17 residues. CDR3 amino acids: CASSEVWRGWSRDTQYF. CDR3 sequence (DNA): TGTGCCAGCAGTGAGGTATGGCGGGGGTGGAGCCGAGATACGCAGTATTTT.

The V call is TRBV5-1, the J call TRBJ2-1; 10 bases fit TRBD2. Germline CDR1 SGHRS, CDR2 YFSETQ. This CDR3 region has 15 residues. After removal of 5 bases from V and 6 bases from J, the junction contained 8 bases not matched to a gene. CDR3: CASSGLAGVINEQFF. DNA for the CDR3: TGCGCCAGCAGTGGGCTAGCGGGAGTTATCAATGAGCAGTTCTTC. The whole variable domain, filled in from reference TRBV5-1 and TRBJ2-1, reads KAGVTQTPRYLIKTRGQQVTLSCSPISGHRSVSWYQQTPGQGLQFLFEYFSETQRNKGNFPGRFSGRQFSNSRSEMNVSTLELGDSALYLCASSGLAGVINEQFFGPGTRLTVL.

This clonotype was picked up many times. The V and J genes are TRBV11-2 and TRBJ2-1; TRBD1 agrees at 7 bases. CDR3 size: 13 residues. The ends lost 5 bases at V and 5 bases at J; junction bases unmatched: 3. Germline loops: CDR1 SGHAT, CDR2 FQNNGV. CDR3 loop: CASSPGTDNEQFF. The CDR3 DNA reads as TGTGCCAGCAGCCCCGGGACAGACAATGAGCAGTTCTTC.

This clonotype was seen at least ten times. The chain joins TRBV20-1 to TRBJ2-7, with 7 positions matching TRBD1. J was trimmed by 3 bases and V by 7 bases; bases with no gene match: 12. From germline, CDR1 is DFQATT and CDR2 SNEGSKA (reference sequence). The CDR3 length is 14 residues. The CDR3 DNA reads as TGCAGTGTAACTAGACAGGGAGCAATCTACGAGCAGTACTTC. This encodes CSVTRQGAIYEQYF.

The chain uses TRBV2 and TRBJ2-2; a possible D gene is TRBD1 (5 bases). The CDR3 extends over 13 amino acids. CDR1 and CDR2 (germline): SNHLY, FYNNEI. V was shortened by 8 bases and J by 4 bases, with 11 bases between the two germline ends. In DNA form, the CDR3 reads TGTGCCAGCGCCAGACAGTTCACCGGGGAGCTGTTTTTT. Translated: CASARQFTGELFF.

In its sample, this clonotype was seen many times. The rearrangement joins TRBV2 to TRBJ1-1; no definite D call. Trimming cost V 1 base and J 0 bases, with 6 bases left between them. This CDR3 comprises 14 residues. Germline V CDR1 and CDR2: SNHLY, FYNNEI. CDR3: CASSEDILNTEAFF. DNA of the CDR3: TGTGCCAGCAGTGAAGACATCTTGAACACTGAAGCTTTCTTT.

The V call is TRBV4-2, the J call TRBJ2-7, with 7 bases matching TRBD1. The CDR3 is 14 amino acids. CDR1 and CDR2 (germline): LGHNA, YNFKEQ. With V trimmed by 2 bases and J by 6 bases, 7 bases remained unmatched. This CDR3 is CASSQRDRAGEQYF. CDR3 coding DNA: TGTGCCAGCAGCCAACGCGACAGGGCAGGCGAGCAGTACTTC.

This clonotype was counted ten times or more. This chain joins TRBV24-1 and TRBJ2-5, with 11 bases lining up with TRBD2. The CDR3 sequence is 15 residues long. V gave up 7 bases and J gave up 5 bases; unmatched junction bases: 8. Per germline, CDR1 KGHDR and CDR2 SFDVKD. In DNA, the CDR3 is TGTGCCACCAGCCAACTAGCGGGAGTATGGGAGACCCAGTACTTC. This translates into CATSQLAGVWETQYF.

The genes are TRBV12-3 or TRBV12-4 and TRBJ2-3; D is uncertain. There are 14 residues in the CDR3. Between the trimmed V and J ends, which lost 6 bases and 1 base, there was a span of 11 bases. CDR3 in amino acids: CASRSTDGTDTQYF. CDR3 sequence (DNA): TGTGCCAGCAGATCGACTGACGGCACAGATACGCAGTATTTT.

This clonotype has ten or more counts. In nucleotides, the CDR3 is TGCGCCAGCAGCGGAAGGACTAGCGGGTCAGGGGATACGCAGTATTTT. It codes for CASSGRTSGSGDTQYF. V is TRBV5-1 and J is TRBJ2-3; TRBD2 matches at 11 bases. The CDR3 covers 16 residues. V lost 4 bases and J lost 6; bases outside the gene matches: 10. The germline V gene has CDR1 SGHRS and CDR2 YFSETQ. The full variable domain, rest sourced from reference TRBV5-1 and TRBJ2-3, is KAGVTQTPRYLIKTRGQQVTLSCSPISGHRSVSWYQQTPGQGLQFLFEYFSETQRNKGNFPGRFSGRQFSNSRSEMNVSTLELGDSALYLCASSGRTSGSGDTQYFGPGTRLTVL.

This clonotype was found many times. The chain uses TRBV3-1 and TRBJ2-1; TRBD2 matches 9 bases. CDR1 is LGHDT, CDR2 YNNKEL, per germline (reference sequence). CDR3 length equals 17 residues. With V trimmed by 0 bases and J by 8 bases, 11 bases remained unmatched. The CDR3 sequence is CASSQDLVASGKDEQFF. The CDR3 DNA reads as TGTGCCAGCAGCCAAGATCTGGTGGCTAGCGGGAAGGATGAGCAGTTCTTC.

This clonotype was counted ten times or more. The chain recombines TRBV6-5 with TRBJ2-1; D unclear. The CDR3 totals 13 residues. With 0 bases removed from V and 5 bases from J, the gap between germline ends came to 5 bases. Germline CDR1 and CDR2: MNHEY and SVGAGI. CDR3 in DNA: TGTGCCAGCAGTTACTCCCATCACAATGAGCAGTTCTTC. Encoded protein: CASSYSHHNEQFF.

This clonotype was seen a handful of times. The chain carries TRBV11-2 and TRBJ2-2; D unresolved. The CDR3 loop spans 13 amino acids. The germline V gene has CDR1 SGHAT and CDR2 FQNNGV. The V gene lost 6 bases and the J gene lost 4 bases, with 9 bases spanning the gap. The CDR3 sequence: CASRGIGTGELFF. CDR3 in DNA: TGTGCCAGCAGGGGGATAGGCACCGGGGAGCTGTTTTTT.

The chain links TRBV12-3 or TRBV12-4 to TRBJ1-2; D possibly corresponds to TRBD1 (5 bases). Between the trimmed V and J ends, which lost 3 bases and 8 bases, there was a span of 10 bases. There are 12 residues in the CDR3. CDR3 nucleotides: TGTGCCAGCAGTTTGGGACCTTGGGGCTACACCTTC. This gives the protein CASSLGPWGYTF.

In this sample, this clonotype turned up many times. This chain joins TRBV28 and TRBJ1-2; no definite D call. The V gene's germline CDR1 is MDHEN and CDR2 SYDVKM. The CDR3 contains 14 residues. Deletions cut 5 bases from V and 6 bases from J, with 16 bases between. CDR3 loop: CASSPPGGGDGYTF. The CDR3 region has the DNA TGTGCCAGCAGTCCTCCTGGCGGCGGGGATGGCTACACCTTC.

This clonotype was counted many times. The chain has TRBV18 and TRBJ2-7; 8 bases are a match to TRBD2. The length of the CDR3 is 13 residues. Unmatched junction bases numbered 8, after V lost 8 bases and J lost 5 bases. CDR1 KGHSH and CDR2 LQKENI come from the germline V gene. Written as DNA, the CDR3 is TGTGCCAGCCGACGGGAGGGTAGGAACGAGCAGTACTTC. Translation gives CASRREGRNEQYF. The variable domain in full, completed from reference TRBV18 and TRBJ2-7, reads NAGVMQNPRHLVRRRGQEARLRCSPMKGHSHVYWYRQLPEEGLKFMVYLQKENIIDESGMPKERFSAEFPKEGPSILRIQQVVRGDSAAYFCASRREGRNEQYFGPGTRLTVT.

This clonotype was counted at least ten times. The chain recombines TRBV29-1 with TRBJ2-7; possibly TRBD1 or TRBD2 for D (6 bases each). The CDR3 loop spans 13 amino acids. Germline loops: CDR1 SQVTM, CDR2 ANQGSEA. V was shortened by 5 bases and J by 4 bases, with 15 bases between the two germline ends. In DNA form, the CDR3 reads TGCAGCGTTCGCGACAGGAGGGGTTACGAGCAGTACTTC. Translating it yields CSVRDRRGYEQYF.

This clonotype has more than one count but fewer than ten. The chain carries TRBV7-2 and TRBJ1-6, with D tentatively TRBD1 (5 bases). The CDR3 contains 18 residues. Trimming stripped 1 base from V and 3 bases from J, with 16 bases between. Germline V gives CDR1 SGHTA, CDR2 FQGNSA. The DNA of the CDR3 is TGTGCCAGCAGCTTAGGGGGACTATCAAATTACTATAATTCACCCCTCCACTTT. Protein sequence: CASSLGGLSNYYNSPLHF.

This clonotype was observed at least ten times. This chain connects TRBV2 to TRBJ2-1; 10 bases align to TRBD1. The CDR3 length is 14 residues. The germline CDR1 and CDR2 sequences are SNHLY and FYNNEI. V was clipped by 8 bases and J by 8 bases; unmatched bases: 9. This chain's CDR3 is CASLGGQGDHEQFF. DNA for the CDR3: TGTGCCAGCCTGGGCGGACAGGGGGACCATGAGCAGTTCTTC.

This chain connects TRBV13 to TRBJ2-2; D may be TRBD2 (6 bases). Per germline, CDR1 PRHDT and CDR2 FYEKMQ (reference sequence). V lost 5 bases and J 1 base, leaving 14 bases between the germline ends. The CDR3 covers 16 residues. CDR3 DNA sequence: TGTGCCAGCAGCCCGAGGGTTAGCGGGAACACCGGGGAGCTGTTTTTT. Its protein is CASSPRVSGNTGELFF.

The gene calls are TRBV24-1 and TRBJ1-1; D call uncertain. The V and J ends lost 2 bases and 6 bases respectively, with 3 bases between them. CDR1 and CDR2 from the germline V gene are KGHDR and SFDVKD. The CDR3 covers 11 residues. The CDR3 protein is CATSDSAEAFF. CDR3 in DNA: TGTGCCACCAGTGATTCGGCTGAAGCTTTCTTT.

This clonotype was detected many times. This rearrangement joins TRBV7-9 to TRBJ2-1; 12 positions match TRBD2. The germline gives CDR1 SEHNR, CDR2 FQNEAQ (reference sequence). The CDR3 runs to 16 residues. The junction had 10 bases not matched to a gene; V was cut back by 4 bases and J by 9 bases. The CDR3 DNA follows: TGTGCCAGCAGCTCTGCGACTAGCGGGAGACGGGGTGAGCAGTTCTTC. It specifies CASSSATSGRRGEQFF.

At least ten counts were recorded for this clonotype. The gene calls are TRBV30 and TRBJ1-2; perhaps TRBD1 as D (6 bases). V lost 6 bases and J lost 3, with 11 bases in between. CDR1 and CDR2 from the germline V gene are GTSNPN and SVGIG (reference sequence). The length of the CDR3 is 12 residues. CDR3 loop: CACRTVHYGYTF. Written as DNA, the CDR3 is TGTGCCTGTCGGACAGTACACTATGGCTACACCTTC.

This clonotype was seen only a few times. The CDR3 DNA is TGTGCCAGCAGCCAAGAAGGTGGCCTCTACGAGCAGTACTTC. Protein: CASSQEGGLYEQYF. V and J are TRBV3-1 and TRBJ2-7; D ambiguous. V lost 0 bases and J 3 bases, leaving 9 bases between the germline ends. Germline loops: CDR1 LGHDT, CDR2 YNNKEL (reference sequence). The length of the CDR3 is 14 residues.